These 11 T cell receptor beta chains were sequenced from one sample in a study of beta chain features in type 1 diabetes. All of the isolated RNA was reverse transcribed, so expressed TCRB transcripts were sequenced. The method was immunoSEQ multiplex PCR; TCRdb's version includes in-frame clones alone and lacks a portion of them. Counted here are around 240,000 clones, under 20% occurring once; the ten biggest clones make up approximately 0.086%. For these receptors, no antigen is known. Whole-study results and caveats: For Type 1 diabetes patients, all four CD4+ subsets carried TCRB CDR3s that were moderately but significantly shorter.

The sample comprised naive CD4+ T cells from blood. All receptors derive from a man between 25 and 39 years old with type 1 diabetes.

This clone was observed a few times. The V call is TRBV30, the J call TRBJ2-2; 7 nucleotides align to TRBD2. CDR3 size: 15 residues. V dropped 3 bases and J dropped 2; count of bases not matched to a gene: 6. Per germline, CDR1 GTSNPN and CDR2 SVGIG (reference sequence). CDR3 DNA: TGTGCCTGGAGACCCCTAGCGGTTAACACCGGGGAGCTGTTTTTT. Translation: CAWRPLAVNTGELFF. The full variable domain, rest sourced from reference TRBV30 and TRBJ2-2, is SQTIHQWPATLVQPVGSPLSLECTVEGTSNPNLYWYRQAAGRGLQLLFYSVGIGQISSEVPQNLSASRPQDRQFILSSKKLLLSDSGFYLCAWRPLAVNTGELFFGEGSRLTVL.

The chain has TRBV11-2 and TRBJ2-4; tentative D call: TRBD2 (5 bases). This CDR3 has 12 residues. The germline V gene encodes CDR1 SGHAT and CDR2 FQNNGV. V was pared by 6 bases and J by 8 bases, with 11 bases between. The CDR3 sequence: CASRSSWDIQYF. The CDR3 DNA follows: TGTGCCAGCAGGTCTAGCTGGGACATTCAGTACTTC.

This clone came up a few times. The chain joins TRBV29-1 to TRBJ2-1; D is uncertain. CDR3 length equals 14 residues. Germline CDR1 is SQVTM and CDR2 is ANQGSEA. Trimming stripped 4 bases from V and 1 base from J, with 11 bases between. For the CDR3, the DNA is TGCAGCGTTGGGTGGGGATCTTCCTACAATGAGCAGTTCTTC. Amino acid sequence: CSVGWGSSYNEQFF.

This clone appeared a few times. CDR3 amino acids: CASSLWGSQETQYF. In DNA, the CDR3 is TGTGCCAGCAGTTTGTGGGGTTCCCAAGAGACCCAGTACTTC. This chain links TRBV27 with TRBJ2-5; no definite D call. Germline V lookup: CDR1 MNHEY, CDR2 SMNVEV (reference sequence). Trimming removed 3 bases at V and 1 base at J, with 9 bases between. CDR3 length: 14 amino acids.

Only a few counts were recorded for this clone. The chain joins TRBV6-4 to TRBJ1-1; D is ambiguous. Germline lookup yields CDR1 MRHNA and CDR2 SNTAGT. This CDR3 region has 13 residues. The V and J ends lost 4 bases and 0 bases respectively, with 6 bases between them. CDR3 residues: CASSVEVNTEAFF. CDR3 nucleotide sequence: TGTGCCAGCAGTGTAGAAGTGAACACTGAAGCTTTCTTT.

The J gene is TRBJ2-5, the V gene TRBV9; D gene ambiguous. Germline values: CDR1 SGDLS, CDR2 YYNGEE. Trimming removed 0 bases at V and 4 bases at J, with 13 bases between. The CDR3 is 15 residues long. The CDR3 DNA follows: TGTGCCAGCAGCGTAGATACCGGAGTAAGAGAGACCCAGTACTTC. Translation gives CASSVDTGVRETQYF.

The rearrangement joins TRBV5-1 to TRBJ2-5; a weak D match, TRBD1 (7 bases). V lost 6 bases, J lost 1 base, and 19 bases lay in between. The CDR3 covers 16 residues. Germline assignment: CDR1 SGHRS and CDR2 YFSETQ. The CDR3 loop is CASTLQGGAGQETQYF. CDR3 nucleotide sequence: TGCGCCAGCACACTTCAGGGGGGAGCTGGCCAAGAGACCCAGTACTTC.

There are a few counts of this clone. The chain is built from TRBV29-1 and TRBJ1-2; tentatively, D is TRBD1 (5 bases). Trimming shortened V by 4 bases and J by 7 bases, and 16 bases separated the two germline ends. The germline V gene has CDR1 SQVTM and CDR2 ANQGSEA. The CDR3 runs to 13 residues. The CDR3 nucleotides read TGCAGCGTTGGGAGTTTGAAGGGACGTGGCTACACCTTC. Translation: CSVGSLKGRGYTF.

DNA for the CDR3: TGCGCCAGCAGCTTGGCTTCCGGGACCTACAATGAGCAGTTCTTC. This translates into CASSLASGTYNEQFF. V gene TRBV5-1 combines with J gene TRBJ2-1; TRBD2 is a possible D gene (5 bases). Germline-derived CDR1 and CDR2 are SGHRS and YFSETQ. Trimming stripped 0 bases from V and 2 bases from J, with 9 bases between. The CDR3 loop spans 15 amino acids.

The chain uses TRBV25-1 and TRBJ2-1, with TRBD2 matching over 10 bases. With V trimmed by 1 base and J by 8 bases, 5 bases remained unmatched. CDR1 and CDR2 (germline): MGHDK, SYGVNS. The CDR3 is made up of 15 amino acids. The CDR3 bases are TGTGCCAGCAGTGAATTTACTAGCGGGACACATGAGCAGTTCTTC. Amino acid sequence: CASSEFTSGTHEQFF. The full variable domain, with the rest looked up from reference TRBV25-1 and TRBJ2-1, is EADIYQTPRYLVIGTGKKITLECSQTMGHDKMYWYQQDPGMELHLIHYSYGVNSTEKGDLSSESTVSRIRTEHFPLTLESARPSHTSQYLCASSEFTSGTHEQFFGPGTRLTVL.

There are a few counts of this clone. V gene TRBV14 combines with J gene TRBJ2-4; perhaps TRBD1 as D (5 bases). This CDR3 spans 11 amino acids. CDR1 is SGHDN, CDR2 FVKESK, per germline. Trimming left V 3 bases short and J 13 bases short, with 10 bases between. CDR3 region: CASSQGQPQYF. In DNA form, the CDR3 reads TGTGCCAGCAGCCAGGGGCAGCCCCAGTACTTC.